The present TCR beta chain was sequenced within a study of shared clonotypes between healthy human individuals. Original methodology: From ImmunoSEQ came sequences covering only the junction and carrying no quality scores, so filtering differed. Method: immunoSEQ multiplex PCR; TCRdb's copy keeps in-frame clones and lacks some. D and trimming come from the DNA, and the V and J calls and clone size come from that table. Of around 750,000 clones detected, around 74% appear once; the ten largest clones hold about 1.8%. Whole-study findings and limits: Larger estimated richness was generally seen in naive subsets than in memory subsets. It was the few donors that limited the genetic and exposure-history diversity represented. A handful of donors held around 5% of naive CD4 clonotypes in common.

This clone has only a few counts. Its antigen is not known. Possible read error: a much larger clone is one base away. The sample carries other DNA sequences with the same CDR3. The V gene's germline CDR1 is SGHRS and CDR2 YFSETQ. The CDR3 sequence is 14 residues long. J lost 3 bases, V lost 4 bases, and 4 bases had no gene match. The sequenced sample was memory CD4+ T cells sorted from blood. The sample's subset: CD45RA-negative fraction. The rearrangement links TRBV5-1 to TRBJ1-3; TRBD1 aligns across 7 bases. The sequence was obtained from a woman aged 25 to 39 in good health. The CDR3 region has the DNA TGCGCCAGCAGCCCAGGGACAGATGGAAACACCATATATTTT. This translates into CASSPGTDGNTIYF. Full variable domain (outside the CDR3, taken from reference TRBV5-1 and TRBJ1-3): KAGVTQTPRYLIKTRGQQVTLSCSPISGHRSVSWYQQTPGQGLQFLFEYFSETQRNKGNFPGRFSGRQFSNSRSEMNVSTLELGDSALYLCASSPGTDGNTIYFGEGSWLTVV.